This T cell receptor (beta chain) was recovered during a study of vaccination and CD4 T cells after COVID-19. This clonotype was recorded once. Its specificity is unknown. Cultured CD4+ T-cell DNA underwent Oncomine TCR Beta short-read sequencing. It was cultured CD4+ T cells from which genomic DNA was extracted. TCRdb passed the PCR reads through MiXCR, listing each CDR3 protein once. The sample consists of around 11,000 distinct CDR3 sequences, roughly 45% of them appearing once. Documented treatment: roughly 10-day PBMC culture with coronavirus spike peptide pools or control peptides (ViraFEST assay). The trim removed 4 bases at V and 4 bases at J, leaving 6 bases unmatched. This CDR3 is 15 amino acids long. Germline V gene data show CDR1 as SGHNT and CDR2 as YYREEE (reference sequence).

This receptor was taken from a human donor who had recovered from COVID-19. This chain joins TRBV5-4 and TRBJ2-5, with 11 positions matching TRBD2. Material for sequencing was CD4+ T cells from blood, cultured in vitro. The CDR3 region has the DNA TGTGCCAGCAGCCTTTTAGCGGGGGGGCCAGAGACCCAGTACTTC. It is translated as CASSLLAGGPETQYF. Looking up the rest from reference TRBV5-4 and TRBJ2-5 gives the full variable domain: ETGVTQSPTHLIKTRGQQVTLRCSSQSGHNTVSWYQQALGQGPQFIFQYYREEENGRGNFPPRFSGLQFPNYSSELNVNALELDDSALYLCASSLLAGGPETQYFGPGTRLLVL.